This T cell receptor (beta chain) was sequenced for a study of T cell clonality in common variable immunodeficiency. This clone was seen at least ten times. The CDR3 end lies 3 residues beyond the end of the read and is filled in from the germline J gene. Each donor provided about 5 to 9 ml of heparinized whole blood. Some clones are missing from TCRdb's copy, which holds only in-frame ones; the method was immunoSEQ multiplex PCR. Sampling found over 40,000 clones, none seen once. CDR1 is GTSNPN and CDR2 is SVGIG in the germline V gene (reference sequence). This CDR3 has 11 residues. Trimming removed 0 bases at V and 5 bases at J, with 5 bases between.

The source material was peripheral blood mononuclear cells. This receptor was identified in a person aged 18 to 75 in good health. The chain has TRBV30 and TRBJ2-7; D is uncertain. The CDR3 bases that were read are TGTGCCTGGAGTGTACTAAACGAG. This codes for CAWSVLNE. The whole CDR3 region reads CAWSVLNEQYF.